This TCR beta chain was sequenced for a study of pediatric ulcerative colitis. On the study more broadly: Most patients had pancolitis, and two had left-sided colitis. Study findings and constraints: Ulcerative colitis patients shared more blood-rectal clones than controls. Blood samples from a couple of patients yielded substantially fewer templates and were excluded from blood-rectal overlap analysis.

The CDR3 totals 16 residues. Trimming took 3 bases from V and 7 from J; bases not matched to a gene: 8. Germline CDR1 reads SGHVS; CDR2 reads FQNEAQ. Clones were sequenced by immunoSEQ multiplex PCR, and TCRdb holds only the in-frame ones, with some missing. Among 50,000 to 65,000 clones, 85% to 90% were seen once, and the ten largest hold roughly 3%. Remarks on this clone: Its antigen is currently unknown.

Colonoscopy and blood draw happened at the same time. This TCR derives from a boy aged 5-17 years with severe ulcerative colitis. The genes are TRBV7-8 and TRBJ2-1; TRBD2 matches at 11 bases. Sequences were obtained from blood. In nucleotides, the CDR3 is TGTGCCAGCAGCTTCGGACTAGCGGGTAGCGGTAATGAGCAGTTCTTC. This gives the protein CASSFGLAGSGNEQFF.